This TCR beta chain was identified in a study of a mutant IDH1 vaccine in newly diagnosed glioma. Repertoires were generated with immunoSEQ multiplex PCR, while TCRdb's copy carries only in-frame clones and drops some. The sample yields about 54,000 clones, around 80% seen once. Germline V lookup: CDR1 MNHNY, CDR2 SVGAGI (reference sequence). Between the trimmed V and J ends, which lost 6 bases and 10 bases, there was a span of 15 bases. This CDR3 is built from 13 residues. Regarding this clone: The antigen is unknown.

This sample's time point: week 35, safety follow-up. Each vaccine dose was 300 ug of mutant IDH1 20-mer peptide, with topical imiquimod. The donors' diagnosis was new WHO grade 3 or 4 astrocytoma that was IDH1-mutant and ATRX-lost. Source: PBMCs, taken from a glioma patient whose treatment included an IDH1 peptide vaccine. The chain uses TRBV6-6 and TRBJ2-2; D is possibly TRBD1 (5 bases). This sequence was found in a woman between 18 and 29 years old with glioma. CDR3 in amino acids: CASSRTKVLELFF. CDR3 sequence (DNA): TGTGCCAGCAGCCGGACAAAGGTGTTGGAGCTGTTTTTT.